This is a list of T cell receptor beta chains from one sample in a study of CD8 T cells in Susac syndrome. TCRdb recomputed calls from the immunoSEQ multiplex PCR reads with MiXCR, one row per CDR3 protein. The sample consists of about 240,000 distinct CDR3 sequences, around 96% of them appearing once. Sequencing input: CD4+ T cells from PBMCs. The receptor set was obtained from a human donor with Susac syndrome. The conserved cysteine and the conserved F or W are not part of the CDR3 here. Clone size is given for some rows only: seen once, a few or many times, or a class if the clone is expanded.

j_gene: TRBJ1-1
abundance: NA
v_gene: TRBV28
CDR3aa: ASSLRDGSEAF

j_gene: TRBJ1-2
abundance: NA
v_gene: TRBV3-1
CDR3aa: ASSQAVMMDEGYT

j_gene: TRBJ2-7
abundance: NA
v_gene: TRBV5-1
CDR3aa: ASKGLGGSYEQY

j_gene: TRBJ2-3
abundance: NA
v_gene: TRBV5-1
CDR3aa: ASSSSTRRSDTQY

j_gene: TRBJ2-1
abundance: few
v_gene: TRBV3-1
CDR3aa: ASSSGTSGSNEQF

j_gene: TRBJ2-6
abundance: NA
v_gene: TRBV20-1
CDR3aa: SALTSGANVLT

j_gene: TRBJ2-2
abundance: NA
v_gene: TRBV10-3
CDR3aa: AISVTGVTGELF

j_gene: TRBJ1-5
abundance: NA
v_gene: TRBV9
CDR3aa: ASSVESGFNQPQH

j_gene: TRBJ1-5
abundance: NA
v_gene: TRBV2
CDR3aa: ASSGPDWGNQPQH

j_gene: TRBJ2-5
abundance: NA
v_gene: TRBV4-2
CDR3aa: ASSQDPSHRGRGETQY

j_gene: TRBJ1-2
abundance: NA
v_gene: TRBV29-1
CDR3aa: SVDHSRENNYGYT

j_gene: TRBJ1-1
abundance: NA
v_gene: TRBV29-1
CDR3aa: SGGLRGNTEAF

j_gene: TRBJ2-7
abundance: NA
v_gene: TRBV30
CDR3aa: AWSARSYEQY

j_gene: TRBJ1-4
abundance: NA
v_gene: TRBV29-1
CDR3aa: REPEPQGEKLF

j_gene: TRBJ1-1
abundance: NA
v_gene: TRBV7-8
CDR3aa: ASGRASQGRMNTEAF

j_gene: TRBJ1-1
abundance: NA
v_gene: TRBV7-9
CDR3aa: ASSLMEGPTEAF

j_gene: TRBJ1-2
abundance: NA
v_gene: TRBV15
CDR3aa: ATSSGTDYGYT

j_gene: TRBJ2-6
abundance: NA
v_gene: TRBV9
CDR3aa: ASSVAGGANVLT

j_gene: TRBJ2-3
abundance: NA
v_gene: TRBV11-1
CDR3aa: ASSLEGRTDTQY

j_gene: TRBJ1-2
abundance: NA
v_gene: TRBV20-1
CDR3aa: SAAHGGSDGYT

j_gene: TRBJ1-1
abundance: NA
v_gene: TRBV28
CDR3aa: ASTVGLRAF

j_gene: TRBJ2-3
abundance: once
v_gene: TRBV11-1
CDR3aa: ASSLRQGSTDTQY

j_gene: TRBJ2-5
abundance: NA
v_gene: TRBV7-9
CDR3aa: ASSFPKETQY

j_gene: TRBJ1-5
abundance: NA
v_gene: TRBV12-3/TRBV12-4
CDR3aa: ASSTGGGNQPQH

j_gene: TRBJ2-5
abundance: few
v_gene: TRBV3-1
CDR3aa: ASSVTRGGTLY

j_gene: TRBJ2-3
abundance: NA
v_gene: TRBV4-1
CDR3aa: ASSQVPGTSQADTQY

j_gene: TRBJ1-1
abundance: NA
v_gene: TRBV5-4
CDR3aa: ASSTKTGSNTEAF

j_gene: TRBJ2-1
abundance: once
v_gene: TRBV7-8
CDR3aa: ASSLKGQPIPF

j_gene: TRBJ2-7
abundance: NA
v_gene: TRBV10-2
CDR3aa: ASADRGGHEQY

j_gene: TRBJ2-5
abundance: NA
v_gene: TRBV10-3
CDR3aa: ATTGPGLQETQY

j_gene: TRBJ1-6
abundance: NA
v_gene: TRBV9
CDR3aa: ASSVGRGNSPLH

j_gene: TRBJ1-1
abundance: NA
v_gene: TRBV10-3
CDR3aa: AIGQGRDTEAF

j_gene: TRBJ1-1
abundance: NA
v_gene: TRBV27
CDR3aa: ASSPITRSTEAF

j_gene: TRBJ2-3
abundance: NA
v_gene: TRBV6-5
CDR3aa: ASGVRDFTDTQY

j_gene: TRBJ2-5
abundance: NA
v_gene: TRBV28
CDR3aa: ASSFAGGETQY

j_gene: TRBJ2-1
abundance: NA
v_gene: TRBV29-1
CDR3aa: SVGKSGATYNEQF